This T cell receptor beta chain comes out of a study of blood T cell repertoires in COVID-19. The protocol was immunoSEQ multiplex PCR, while the TCRdb copy is restricted to in-frame clones and leaves out a portion. The table shows hundreds of thousands of clones, with roughly nine tenths occurring only once. This clone turned up a few times. V was clipped by 0 bases and J by 4 bases, with 7 bases between them. The CDR3 is 13 amino acids. CDR1 SGHNT and CDR2 YYREEE come from the germline V gene (reference sequence). The receptor's source is a woman aged 25-40 years who had recovered from COVID-19. J is TRBJ1-2 and V is TRBV5-4; D gene uncertain. Sequences were obtained from PBMCs or T cells enriched from blood (not recorded which). The CDR3 DNA reads TGTGCCAGCAGCTTGGAGCAGGTCTATGGCTACACCTTC. As protein: CASSLEQVYGYTF.